One sample yielded the 3 T cell receptor beta chains listed below, sequenced in a study of blood T cell repertoires in COVID-19. TCRdb's table, derived via immunoSEQ multiplex PCR, lists solely in-frame clones and lacks some. The sample yields 200,000 to 250,000 clones, about 83% seen once. The sequenced sample was peripheral blood. These receptors all come from a man older than 75 with acute or convalescent COVID-19.

The chain couples TRBV5-6 to TRBJ2-5; 16 bases align to TRBD2. The CDR3 contains 17 residues. The trim removed 4 bases at V and 4 bases at J, leaving 7 bases unmatched. Per germline, CDR1 SGHDT and CDR2 YYEEEE. CDR3 in DNA: TGTGCCAGCAGCCTGGGACTAGCGGGAGGGAGGAGAGAGACCCAGTACTTC. Protein product: CASSLGLAGGRRETQYF.

J is TRBJ2-7 and V is TRBV12-3 or TRBV12-4; D is undetermined. Trimming stripped 3 bases from V and 5 bases from J, with 8 bases between. The CDR3 totals 12 residues. As DNA, the CDR3 is TGTGCCAGCAGTTTGGTTCTAAACGAGCAGTACTTC. It yields the protein CASSLVLNEQYF.

This clone was counted only a few times. The gene calls are TRBV2 and TRBJ1-1; possible D gene TRBD1, 6 bases. The CDR3 extends over 17 amino acids. Germline V gene sequence: CDR1 SNHLY, CDR2 FYNNEI. V was cut by 4 bases and J by 1 base, with 19 bases left in between. In DNA form, the CDR3 reads TGTGCCAGCAGTGGTGTCAGGGGCCTCATGTCGAACACTGAAGCTTTCTTT. Protein sequence: CASSGVRGLMSNTEAFF.